This T cell receptor beta chain was sequenced for a study of PD-L1 blockade in urothelial cancer. Study at large: Beginning in the mid-2010s, patients received atezolizumab, given as 1,200 mg intravenously every 3 weeks. Of prior chemotherapy regimens, patients had received between 0 and 3. Once treatment had started, blood was analyzed at 3 weeks (second dose) and again at 6 weeks.

This clone has only one observation. The antigen is undetermined. Profiling relied on immunoSEQ multiplex PCR, and the TCRdb table lists in-frame clones only, not all of them. The table lists roughly 95,000 clones, about nine tenths of them singletons. The V gene lost 5 bases and the J gene lost 11 bases, with 15 bases spanning the gap. CDR1 and CDR2 (germline): MNHEY, SVGAGI. The CDR3 length is 12 residues. Time point denoted: pretreatment peripheral blood. General observations from the study: Durable-benefit patients expanded tumor-associated blood clones more at 3 weeks.

V is TRBV6-5 and J is TRBJ1-1, with TRBD1 as a possible D gene (5 bases). The receptor's source is a man aged 55 to 70 with urothelial cancer. Specimen: PBMCs, collected around atezolizumab (anti-PD-L1) treatment. The CDR3 loop reads CASSPGGMGAFF. The CDR3 coding sequence is TGTGCCAGCAGTCCGGGGGGAATGGGGGCTTTCTTT.